This passage covers 32 T cell receptor beta chains from one sample sequenced in a study of blood T cells in healthy people across ages. A second PCR, run for about 7 to 11 cycles, used a sample-barcoded 5' primer plus a J-beta primer mix. TCRdb reprocessed the 5' RACE reads via MiXCR and lists one record per CDR3 protein. The data show around 1.1 million distinct CDR3 sequences, 35% to 40% seen once. What was sequenced was blood. The receptor source for this set is a man aged 18 to 35 in good health.

This clonotype was detected only a few times. V gene TRBV9 combines with J gene TRBJ2-5; unclear D gene. The germline CDR1 and CDR2 sequences are SGDLS and YYNGEE. Deletions cut 3 bases from V and 5 bases from J, with 14 bases between. The CDR3 has 14 amino acids. This CDR3 is CASSAPVGMETQYF. The CDR3 nucleotides are TGTGCCAGCAGCGCCCCCGTGGGCATGGAGACCCAGTACTTC.

The rearrangement joins TRBV29-1 to TRBJ2-5; D not certain. V was shortened by 2 bases and J by 1 base, with 14 bases between the two germline ends. Germline CDR1 and CDR2: SQVTM and ANQGSEA. The CDR3 covers 15 residues. CDR3 sequence: CSVEQIQEIQETQYF. The CDR3 DNA reads TGCAGCGTTGAACAGATCCAGGAGATCCAAGAGACCCAGTACTTC.

Remarks on this clonotype: Germline is not matched at one junction end, which may reflect a read error. The gene calls are TRBV28 and TRBJ2-3; D is ambiguous. This CDR3 spans 16 amino acids. Germline CDR1 MDHEN, CDR2 SYDVKM. The CDR3 nucleotides are TGTGCCAGTAGTTTCTTGGACGGCTCTAGCACAGATACGCAGTATTTT. This gives the protein CASSFLDGSSTDTQYF.

J is TRBJ2-3 and V is TRBV11-3, with unresolved D. Trimming removed 1 base from V and 4 bases from J, with 9 bases in between. The germline CDR1 and CDR2 sequences are SGHNT and YENEEA. The CDR3 loop spans 14 amino acids. Here the CDR3 DNA reads TGTGCCAGCAGCTTAGGGCCCGCATCAGATACGCAGTATTTT. Translated: CASSLGPASDTQYF. The full variable domain, in which reference TRBV11-3 and TRBJ2-3 provide the parts outside the CDR3, is EAGVVQSPRYKIIEKKQPVAFWCNPISGHNTLYWYLQNLGQGPELLIRYENEEAVDDSQLPKDRFSAERLKGVDSTLKIQPAELGDSAVYLCASSLGPASDTQYFGPGTRLTVL.

This clonotype was seen a few times. The V and J genes are TRBV3-1 and TRBJ1-1; D is undetermined. V dropped 11 bases and J dropped 1 base, with 11 bases sitting between them. The CDR3 sequence is 12 residues long. CDR1 and CDR2 from the germline V gene are LGHDT and YNNKEL (reference sequence). The CDR3 sequence is CAARSGNTEAFF. The CDR3 region has the DNA TGTGCCGCACGATCAGGGAACACTGAAGCTTTCTTT.

The chain employs TRBV20-1 and TRBJ1-1; D is perhaps TRBD1 (6 bases). CDR1 DFQATT and CDR2 SNEGSKA come from the germline V gene (reference sequence). V was shortened by 1 base and J by 5 bases, with 11 bases between the two germline ends. This CDR3 is 13 amino acids long. CDR3 DNA: TGCAGTGCTAGAGCCCGGGGGGCAACTGAAGCTTTCTTT. It yields the protein CSARARGATEAFF.

The genes are TRBV4-2 and TRBJ2-1; 7 bases map to TRBD2. The V segment lost 0 bases and the J segment 4 bases; nucleotides outside the gene matches: 9. This CDR3 region has 17 residues. Germline CDR1 is LGHNA and CDR2 is YNFKEQ. CDR3 region: CASSQDWSGANYNEQFF. The DNA for the CDR3 is TGTGCCAGCAGCCAAGATTGGAGCGGGGCGAATTACAATGAGCAGTTCTTC.

This clonotype was seen only a few times. The chain joins TRBV6-6 to TRBJ2-1; D possibly corresponds to TRBD2 (5 bases). V lost 3 bases and J lost 6, with 9 bases in between. The CDR3 is 13 amino acids. CDR1 and CDR2 from the germline V gene are MNHNY and SVGAGI (reference sequence). CDR3 residues: CASSYPGFNEQFF. The CDR3 region has the DNA TGTGCCAGCAGTTATCCGGGGTTCAATGAGCAGTTCTTC.

The chain is built from TRBV6-4 and TRBJ2-7; 9 bases fit TRBD1. This CDR3 is built from 16 residues. Germline V lookup: CDR1 MRHNA, CDR2 SNTAGT. V lost 3 bases and J lost 4; bases outside the gene matches: 10. The CDR3 nucleotides are TGTGCCAGCAGTGAGGCCCCGGGACAGGGATTATACGAGCAGTACTTC. This translates into CASSEAPGQGLYEQYF.

The rearrangement uses TRBV7-2 and TRBJ2-1; 11 bases are shared with TRBD2. V was clipped by 3 bases and J by 2 bases; unmatched bases: 3. The CDR3 length is 16 residues. The germline V gene has CDR1 SGHTA and CDR2 FQGNSA. The CDR3 DNA sequence: TGTGCCAGCAGCTTCAATAGCGGGGGGGCCTACAATGAGCAGTTCTTC. Translation gives CASSFNSGGAYNEQFF.

This clonotype was picked up a small number of times. The J gene is TRBJ1-1, the V gene TRBV2, with D uncertain. Germline CDR1 and CDR2: SNHLY and FYNNEI. The CDR3 has 12 amino acids. The ends were cut back, 1 base at V and 6 bases at J, with 6 bases in the middle. The CDR3 sequence: CASSEGEAEAFF. CDR3 DNA: TGTGCCAGCAGTGAAGGGGAAGCTGAAGCTTTCTTT.

This clonotype was picked up a small number of times. J is TRBJ1-5 and V is TRBV5-6; D gene unclear. V dropped 0 bases and J dropped 4 bases, with 11 bases sitting between them. The CDR3 spans 15 residues. From germline, CDR1 is SGHDT and CDR2 YYEEEE. CDR3 DNA sequence: TGTGCCAGCAGCTTGGCCGGAGGGAGGAATCAGCCCCAGCATTTT. Residues: CASSLAGGRNQPQHF. The full variable domain, rest sourced from reference TRBV5-6 and TRBJ1-5, is DAGVTQSPTHLIKTRGQQVTLRCSPKSGHDTVSWYQQALGQGPQFIFQYYEEEERQRGNFPDRFSGHQFPNYSSELNVNALLLGDSALYLCASSLAGGRNQPQHFGDGTRLSIL.

The V call is TRBV24-1, the J call TRBJ1-1, with TRBD1 matching over 9 bases. The CDR3 contains 14 residues. The germline V gene encodes CDR1 KGHDR and CDR2 SFDVKD. The ends lost 5 bases at V and 5 bases at J; junction bases unmatched: 5. For the CDR3, the DNA is TGTGCCACCAGTGGGGGGACAGGGTATACTGAAGCTTTCTTT. Translated: CATSGGTGYTEAFF.

There are many counts of this clonotype. CDR3 nucleotides: TGTGCCAGCAGCTTCCCTAGCGGTAACAATGAGCAGTTCTTC. Translating gives CASSFPSGNNEQFF. The rearrangement joins TRBV11-1 to TRBJ2-1; 7 bases match TRBD2. Germline V gene sequence: CDR1 SGHAT, CDR2 FQDESV (reference sequence). The trim removed 3 bases at V and 5 bases at J, leaving 4 bases unmatched. The CDR3 length is 14 residues.

The chain carries TRBV2 and TRBJ2-5, with D unresolved. V was cut by 1 base and J by 4 bases, with 10 bases left in between. The germline CDR1 and CDR2 sequences are SNHLY and FYNNEI. The CDR3 totals 14 residues. The CDR3 DNA reads as TGTGCCAGCAGTGAAGGAACAGTTGCAGAGACCCAGTACTTC. It encodes CASSEGTVAETQYF.

This chain connects TRBV4-3 to TRBJ1-2, with 8 bases fitting TRBD1. With V trimmed by 4 bases and J by 5 bases, 9 bases remained unmatched. Germline CDR1 reads LGHNA; CDR2 reads YSLEER. The CDR3 spans 15 residues. The CDR3 DNA reads TGCGCCAGCAGCCCAAGGACAGGGTATCTATATGGCTACACCTTC. Protein product: CASSPRTGYLYGYTF.

This clonotype occurred many times. An end of the junction differs from the germline gene, which may be a read error. The V gene is TRBV3-1, the J gene TRBJ1-2, with a weak D call TRBD1 (5 bases). CDR1 and CDR2 (germline): LGHDT, YNNKEL (reference sequence). This CDR3 is built from 14 residues. CDR3 in amino acids: CASSPDRPNYGYTF. For the CDR3, the DNA is TGCGCCAGCAGCCCCGACAGACCTAACTATGGCTACACCTTC.

Only a few counts were recorded for this clonotype. CDR3 region: CASRTEIIRGYTF. DNA of the CDR3: TGTGCCAGCCGGACGGAAATTATTAGGGGCTACACCTTC. The rearrangement links TRBV28 to TRBJ1-2; no reliable D call. Germline-derived CDR1 and CDR2 are MDHEN and SYDVKM. CDR3 size: 13 residues. V dropped 8 bases and J dropped 8 bases, with 18 bases sitting between them.

The sample holds a few counts of this clonotype. The rearrangement joins TRBV4-3 to TRBJ1-1; no definite D call. The CDR3 has 12 amino acids. V lost 0 bases, J lost 6 bases, and 5 bases lay in between. The V gene's germline CDR1 is LGHNA and CDR2 YSLEER. Here the CDR3 reads CASSQDSAEAFF. The CDR3 bases are TGCGCCAGCAGCCAAGATTCGGCTGAAGCTTTCTTT.

This sequence joins TRBV20-1 and TRBJ1-2, with no clear D. Per the germline V gene, CDR1 is DFQATT and CDR2 is SNEGSKA (reference sequence). The V gene lost 6 bases and the J gene lost 2 bases, with 13 bases spanning the gap. The CDR3 is 13 amino acids. Here the CDR3 DNA reads TGCAGTGCCGAGGGCGGCTTCAACTATGGCTACACCTTC. Amino acids: CSAEGGFNYGYTF.

The chain combines TRBV7-9 with TRBJ2-5, with a weak D call TRBD1 (5 bases). The DNA matches TRBJ2-7 better at its end, which makes the J call doubtful. The germline gives CDR1 SEHNR, CDR2 FQNEAQ (reference sequence). The CDR3 extends over 11 amino acids. As DNA, the CDR3 is TGTGCCAGCAGCCCGGACAACGAGCAGTACTTC. Protein sequence: CASSPDNEQYF.

This chain uses TRBV6-4 with TRBJ1-5, with TRBD1 identical over 7 bases. Germline-derived CDR1 and CDR2 are MRHNA and SNTAGT. With 6 bases clipped from V and 3 bases from J, the junction kept 20 bases outside the gene matches. This CDR3 contains 19 residues. CDR3 nucleotide sequence: TGTGCCAGCAGGAACAGGGATCAAAATCCAGGGGGTCCCAATCAGCCCCAGCATTTT. Its protein product is CASRNRDQNPGGPNQPQHF.

For the CDR3, the DNA is TGTGCCAGCAGTGACAGGGGTCCCGAGCATTTT. Translation gives CASSDRGPEHF. V and J are TRBV6-5 and TRBJ1-5, with TRBD1 matching over 8 bases. Germline V gene lookup returns CDR1 MNHEY and CDR2 SVGAGI. The CDR3 totals 11 residues. Losses at the gene ends were 5 bases for V and 14 bases for J; bases not matched to a gene: 5.

The chain couples TRBV27 to TRBJ2-4; D gene unclear. The J call is doubtful: the DNA matches TRBJ2-7 better. There are 12 residues in the CDR3. Germline loops: CDR1 MNHEY, CDR2 SMNVEV (reference sequence). This CDR3 reads CASTLTSGEQYF. The CDR3 region has the DNA TGTGCCAGCACCCTTACTTCCGGCGAGCAGTACTTC.

This chain links TRBV3-1 with TRBJ1-2; tentatively, D is TRBD1 (5 bases). Germline V gene sequence: CDR1 LGHDT, CDR2 YNNKEL (reference sequence). Trimming pared 4 bases from V and 1 base from J, leaving 10 bases between. This CDR3 contains 14 residues. The CDR3 DNA reads as TGTGCCAGCAGCCCGCACGACAGTAACTATGGCTACACCTTC. Protein sequence: CASSPHDSNYGYTF.

The chain is built from TRBV20-1 and TRBJ2-1, with D maybe TRBD2 (5 bases). Germline CDR1 is DFQATT and CDR2 is SNEGSKA (reference sequence). The CDR3 totals 13 residues. V lost 6 bases, J lost 3 bases, and 12 bases lay in between. CDR3 loop: CSAHVGVYNEQFF. The CDR3 DNA is TGCAGTGCCCACGTCGGGGTCTACAATGAGCAGTTCTTC.

The table lists this clonotype with many counts. The genes are TRBV12-3 or TRBV12-4 and TRBJ1-2; no reliable D call. V lost 2 bases to trimming and J lost 4 bases, with 5 bases between them. The CDR3 totals 12 residues. CDR3: CASSLSLYGYTF. For the CDR3, the DNA is TGTGCCAGCAGTTTAAGCCTCTATGGCTACACCTTC.

V and J are TRBV20-1 and TRBJ1-2; possible D gene TRBD1, 5 bases. CDR1 is DFQATT and CDR2 is SNEGSKA in the germline V gene (reference sequence). V lost 3 bases and J 0 bases, leaving 11 bases between the germline ends. This CDR3 spans 14 amino acids. This chain's CDR3 is CSARERGSNYGYTF. CDR3 bases: TGCAGTGCTAGGGAGAGGGGTTCTAACTATGGCTACACCTTC.

This chain joins TRBV11-2 and TRBJ1-2; D not certain. In germline, CDR1 is SGHAT, CDR2 FQNNGV. This CDR3 region has 13 residues. Trimming stripped 0 bases from V and 4 bases from J, with 6 bases between. The CDR3 DNA reads TGTGCCAGCAGCTTAGATCCAGGCTATGGCTACACCTTC. Residues: CASSLDPGYGYTF.

This clonotype showed up just a few times. The CDR3 loop is CASSSQQNSYEQYF. The CDR3 coding sequence is TGTGCCAGCAGCTCCCAACAGAATTCCTACGAGCAGTACTTC. The chain couples TRBV7-9 to TRBJ2-7; no definite D call. This CDR3 is built from 14 residues. Germline V gives CDR1 SEHNR, CDR2 FQNEAQ (reference sequence). V was shortened by 4 bases and J by 1 base, with 11 bases between the two germline ends.

The sample holds a few counts of this clonotype. The chain is built from TRBV6-2 or TRBV6-3 and TRBJ2-3, with 7 bases matching TRBD1. Germline V gives CDR1 MNHEY, CDR2 SVGEGT. The CDR3 has 16 residues. The V and J ends lost 5 bases and 0 bases, in that order; junction bases with no gene match: 8. In DNA, the CDR3 is TGTGCCAGCAGTCCCCCTCCCAGGGGGAGCACAGATACGCAGTATTTT. Residues: CASSPPPRGSTDTQYF.

The chain employs TRBV29-1 and TRBJ2-7; possibly TRBD2 for D (6 bases). Per germline, CDR1 SQVTM and CDR2 ANQGSEA. Trimming took off 6 bases at V and 7 bases at J, with 25 bases between the two ends. This CDR3 has 15 amino acids. The CDR3 coding sequence is TGCAGCGTCCCAGGGCTGGGACTCACATACAATGAGCAGTACTTC. Translating it yields CSVPGLGLTYNEQYF.